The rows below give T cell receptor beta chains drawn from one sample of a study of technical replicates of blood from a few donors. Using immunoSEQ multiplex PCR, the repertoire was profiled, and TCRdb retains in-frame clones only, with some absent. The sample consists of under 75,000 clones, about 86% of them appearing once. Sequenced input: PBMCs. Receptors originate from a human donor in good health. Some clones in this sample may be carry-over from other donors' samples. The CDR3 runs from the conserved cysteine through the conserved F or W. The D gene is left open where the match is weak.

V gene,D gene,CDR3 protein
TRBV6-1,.,CASSVLREQYF
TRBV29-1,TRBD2,CSVVGLESNEQFF
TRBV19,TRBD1,CASSTGTGGREQYF
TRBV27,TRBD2,CASRTLAGTNEQFF
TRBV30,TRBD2,CAWSRAGTGTDTQYF
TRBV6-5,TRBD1,CASSSSTGAFYEQYF
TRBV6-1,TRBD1,CASSERQGRTEAFF
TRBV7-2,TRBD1,CASSLGQGARTEAFF
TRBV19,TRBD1,CASSPGQVFGGYTF
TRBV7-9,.,CAGLNAGANVLTF
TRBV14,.,CASRREGGNTIYF
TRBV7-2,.,CASSLLSVMNTEAFF
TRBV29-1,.,CSDRDTGIEQFF
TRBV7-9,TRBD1,CASSIDRGPSGANVLTF
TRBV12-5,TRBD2,CASGYYTAGGETQYF
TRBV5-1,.,CASRTGGTSGYTF
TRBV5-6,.,CASSPTGFYEQYF
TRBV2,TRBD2,CASTREDEQFF
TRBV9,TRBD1,CASSVDGQGASGYTF
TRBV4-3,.,CASSRQIRGDTQYF
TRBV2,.,CASSGQAGSYNEQFF
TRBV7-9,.,CASSSGTRGHGSYEQYF
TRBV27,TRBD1,CASSSTWGQDYEQYF
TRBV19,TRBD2,CASSISNTSGGNEQYF
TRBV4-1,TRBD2,CASSQVLGLAGNNEQFF
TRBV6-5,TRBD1,CASSFLWDRANTEAFF
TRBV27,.,CASSWDGRGTEAFF
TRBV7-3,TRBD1,CASSLDRAGGELFF
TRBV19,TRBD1,CASDRGRNTEAFF
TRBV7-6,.,CASSLSYRSSLDNEQFF
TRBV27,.,CASSPWSEQASYGYTF
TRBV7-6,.,CASSLGGNEKLFF
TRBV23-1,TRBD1,CASSQTSDRGGTEAFF
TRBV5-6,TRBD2,CASSSLALQETQYF
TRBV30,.,CAWSFREQFF
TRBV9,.,CASSPTDYEQFF